This is a list of T cell receptor beta chains from one sample in a study of T cell responses to AZD1222 COVID-19 vaccine. Data came from immunoSEQ multiplex PCR; TCRdb stores just in-frame clones and leaves some out. In the table there are 150,000 or so clones, 90% of which are singletons. Here the sequenced sample was peripheral blood, taken on day 0 of AZD1222 vaccination. These receptors were collected from an adult in good health. CDR3s include the opening cysteine and the closing phenylalanine or tryptophan. The order of the fields is D gene, clone size, J gene, V gene, CDR3 DNA, CDR3 protein. A D gene is named only where the DNA matches it firmly. A row's size may be missing; if present it is once, few, many or a size class.

D: NA
size: once
J: TRBJ2-7
V: TRBV28
DNA: TGTGCCAGCAGCCCCGGACAGTCCTACGAGCAGTACTTC
CDR3: CASSPGQSYEQYF

D: NA
size: NA
J: TRBJ2-7
V: TRBV15
DNA: TGTGCCACCAGCAGAGATACGGGTGTCTCCTACGAGCAGTACTTC
CDR3: CATSRDTGVSYEQYF

D: NA
size: NA
J: TRBJ1-1
V: TRBV6-1
DNA: TGTGCCAGCAGTGAACTGGGGGAAGCTTTCTTT
CDR3: CASSELGEAFF

D: NA
size: NA
J: TRBJ1-3
V: TRBV29-1
DNA: TGCAGCGCCGCAGGGAGTGCTGGAAACACCATATATTTT
CDR3: CSAAGSAGNTIYF

D: TRBD1
size: NA
J: TRBJ1-2
V: TRBV12-3/TRBV12-4
DNA: TGTGCCAGCGTGACAGGGAACTATGGCTACACCTTC
CDR3: CASVTGNYGYTF

D: NA
size: NA
J: TRBJ2-3
V: TRBV21-1
DNA: TGTGCCAGCAGCAAACCACATTCCACAGATACGCAGTATTTT
CDR3: CASSKPHSTDTQYF

D: NA
size: NA
J: TRBJ2-5
V: TRBV7-9
DNA: TGTGCCAGCAGCTTAATCTTCCAGTCGGCCCAAGAGACCCAGTACTTC
CDR3: CASSLIFQSAQETQYF

D: NA
size: NA
J: TRBJ1-5
V: TRBV5-8
DNA: TGTGCCAGCAGCTCGAGGGACGGAAATAGCAATCAGCCCCAGCATTTT
CDR3: CASSSRDGNSNQPQHF

D: NA
size: NA
J: TRBJ2-6
V: TRBV9
DNA: TGTGCCAGCAGCGCCGTGCGTGGGGGGGCCAACGTCCTGACTTTC
CDR3: CASSAVRGGANVLTF

D: NA
size: NA
J: TRBJ1-4
V: TRBV7-9
DNA: TGTGCCAGCAGCCGTCAGGGGTTTCGGGAAAAACTGTTTTTT
CDR3: CASSRQGFREKLFF